This T cell receptor (beta chain) was sequenced during a study of T cell repertoires in cytomegalovirus infection. For the study at large: Based on public TCR beta signatures, there were indications of CMV infection and of a matching HLA type.

Each CDR3 protein gets one entry after TCRdb re-called the reads with MiXCR. The sample yields fewer than 1,000,000 distinct CDR3 sequences, roughly 30% seen once. The CDR3 runs 13 residues. The germline V gene encodes CDR1 SEHNR and CDR2 FQNEAQ (reference sequence). Unmatched junction bases numbered 3, after V lost 5 bases and J lost 3 bases. This clonotype was seen many times. Its antigen is unidentified. General study results and limits: HLA-C-restricted CMV clonotypes gave the most frequent clonotype in two of eight donors. Cumulated frequencies of public TCR beta families served to identify carriers of CMV plus the relevant HLA.

This sample comprised cultured CD8+ T cells from PBMCs, obtained from culture after CMV antigen stimulation. This receptor was identified in a human donor in good health (CMV status not recorded). Some clones in this sample may be carry-over from other donors' samples. This chain joins TRBV7-9 and TRBJ1-1, with 7 bases that match TRBD1. CDR3 nucleotides: TGTGCCAGCAGCGGTACAGGGGACACTGAAGCTTTCTTT. Encoded protein: CASSGTGDTEAFF.